Following are 7 T cell receptor beta chains from one sample sequenced in a study of PD-1 blockade in classical Hodgkin lymphoma. Each and every patient relapsed after autologous stem cell transplantation, and patients got differing brentuximab vedotin exposure. TCRdb keeps only in-frame clones here, not all; method: immunoSEQ multiplex PCR. The sample has some 100,000 clones, over 85% seen once; the top ten hold about 2.8%. This specimen was peripheral blood mononuclear cells (PBMCs), taken at baseline. The receptors shown here come from a human donor with classical Hodgkin lymphoma.

The chain carries TRBV28 and TRBJ1-5; possible D gene TRBD1, 5 bases. The CDR3 totals 15 residues. Trimming pared 5 bases from V and 6 bases from J, leaving 17 bases between. Germline V gene lookup returns CDR1 MDHEN and CDR2 SYDVKM. CDR3 bases: TGTGCCAGCAGTCTTCTCGACGGGGGGACTCAGCCCCAGCATTTT. Protein product: CASSLLDGGTQPQHF.

The DNA of the CDR3 is TGTGCCAGCATTGGCGGGAGCGGTGGGGAGCTGTTTTTT. It specifies CASIGGSGGELFF. The rearrangement joins TRBV28 to TRBJ2-2; TRBD2 matches at 7 bases. CDR1 and CDR2 from the germline V gene are MDHEN and SYDVKM. The CDR3 length is 13 residues. Germline trimming cut 7 bases from V and 8 bases from J; bases unmatched to any gene: 7.

V and J are TRBV29-1 and TRBJ2-4; D call uncertain. V was trimmed by 4 bases and J by 0 bases, leaving 7 bases between them. Per the germline V gene, CDR1 is SQVTM and CDR2 is ANQGSEA. This CDR3 has 13 residues. In nucleotides, the CDR3 is TGCAGCGTTGCACCGTTAGCCAAAAACATTCAGTACTTC. Protein: CSVAPLAKNIQYF. Full variable domain (missing parts from reference TRBV29-1 and TRBJ2-4): SAVISQKPSRDICQRGTSLTIQCQVDSQVTMMFWYRQQPGQSLTLIATANQGSEATYESGFVIDKFPISRPNLTFSTLTVSNMSPEDSSIYLCSVAPLAKNIQYFGAGTRLSVL.

The V gene is TRBV6-5, the J gene TRBJ2-5; either TRBD1 or TRBD2 may supply D (6 bases each). The J call may be wrong; the DNA end is better matched by TRBJ2-7. The CDR3 has 14 residues. Germline V lookup: CDR1 MNHEY, CDR2 SVGAGI. The CDR3 reads CASSYFTGGDEQYF. The DNA of the CDR3 is TGTGCCAGCAGTTACTTCACCGGGGGCGACGAGCAGTACTTC.

V and J are TRBV9 and TRBJ2-1; D tentatively fits TRBD1 or TRBD2 (5 bases each). The CDR3 runs to 15 residues. Trimming left V 3 bases short and J 4 bases short, with 14 bases between. Germline V gene lookup returns CDR1 SGDLS and CDR2 YYNGEE. Here the CDR3 DNA reads TGTGCCAGCAGCGCGGGACCGACGCAATACAATGAGCAGTTCTTC. Its protein product is CASSAGPTQYNEQFF.

The chain couples TRBV27 to TRBJ2-3; D is uncertain. The CDR3 contains 16 residues. Germline values: CDR1 MNHEY, CDR2 SMNVEV (reference sequence). Trimming took off 5 bases at V and 3 bases at J, with 18 bases between the two ends. In DNA form, the CDR3 reads TGTGCCAGCAGTATGGAAATGGGGATCCGGACAGATACGCAGTATTTT. Translated, it gives CASSMEMGIRTDTQYF.

The chain joins TRBV5-1 to TRBJ2-7; 10 nucleotides align to TRBD1. With 3 bases clipped from V and 0 bases from J, the junction kept 6 bases outside the gene matches. The germline V gene has CDR1 SGHRS and CDR2 YFSETQ. This CDR3 contains 16 residues. The CDR3 nucleotides are TGCGCCAGCAGCTGGGGACAGGGGCCTGGCTCCTACGAGCAGTACTTC. Its translation: CASSWGQGPGSYEQYF. Using reference TRBV5-1 and TRBJ2-7 for the parts outside the CDR3, the full variable domain is KAGVTQTPRYLIKTRGQQVTLSCSPISGHRSVSWYQQTPGQGLQFLFEYFSETQRNKGNFPGRFSGRQFSNSRSEMNVSTLELGDSALYLCASSWGQGPGSYEQYFGPGTRLTVT.